The rows below give T cell receptor beta chains drawn from one sample of a study of tumor-infiltrating lymphocytes in localized non-small cell lung cancer. Only in-frame clones appear in the TCRdb table, and some are missing; sequencing was by immunoSEQ multiplex PCR. The data hold approximately 8,700 clones, with 70% to 85% observed a single time. Sequencing was performed on uninvolved lung tissue not adjacent to the tumor. These receptors came from a human donor with non-small cell lung cancer. Each CDR3 is given with its conserved first and last residue. The order of the fields is clone size, V gene, CDR3 protein. The size entry is marked missing in some rows and otherwise reads once, few, many or a size class.

NA TRBV19 CASSGWGQGGDYYGYTF
NA TRBV5-6 CASSFHGTGFNQPQHF
few TRBV20-1 CSASVATQYF
NA TRBV5-8 CASSLQGRTGNTIYF
NA TRBV27 CASSPGGGRRGVTEQYF
few TRBV9 CASSANRADTQYF
NA TRBV6-1 CASIYSGGETQYF
NA TRBV30 CAGRGDYGYTF
few TRBV29-1 CSVQRSSGNTIYF
NA TRBV14 CASSWRTDSYEQYF
NA TRBV11-3 CASSLGGGTYDEQYF
NA TRBV30 CAWGDPGLPQFF
NA TRBV11-1 CASSLRRGLFQETQYF
NA TRBV7-8 CASSPVRRGTEAFF
NA TRBV5-1 CASSLWGSVLNTEAFF
once TRBV9 CASSASYTQYF
NA TRBV11-3 CASSLILLGPVEQFF
NA TRBV19 CASSIFGGGGQETQYF
NA TRBV2 CASSLARTGGTYEQYF
NA TRBV7-2 CASSFQTTSKGCEQYF
NA TRBV6-1 CASSQKGQGNYGYTF
once TRBV4-3 CASSQYRDNSYEQYF
NA TRBV5-1 CASSPGQGADNEKLFF
NA TRBV4-2 CASSLFSGGDNYEQYF
NA TRBV4-1 CASSHWTGLRYEQYF
NA TRBV9 CASSQGNTGELFF
NA TRBV30 CAWSGSMNTEAFF
NA TRBV5-1 CASSLAKQSYNEQFF
NA TRBV29-1 CSVRTGDSPLHF
NA TRBV6-5 CASSSTASGRGEQFF
NA TRBV7-2 CASSYFSGDYEQYF
NA TRBV4-2 CASSPRTGASYEQYF
NA TRBV19 CASSIGQAEQFF
NA TRBV5-4 CASSFVRGQGSNEQFF
NA TRBV19 CASRARQDNYEQYF
NA TRBV27 CASSLYRTSGVYEQFF
NA TRBV27 CASRGGPEQYF
few TRBV4-1 CASSQVLGQERTDTQYF
NA TRBV6-5 CASSYGVGPDTQYF
NA TRBV19 CASREPGTGGNNSPLHF
NA TRBV29-1 CSVGTGANTEAFF
NA TRBV7-6 CASSLGGVGNTEAFF
NA TRBV4-2 CASSQAPAGDNEQFF
NA TRBV7-9 CASSSQGSSYNSPLHF
NA TRBV29-1 CSVEVEARETQYF
NA TRBV11-2 CASSLRSVGANVLTF
NA TRBV7-2 CASSLYTDTQYF
NA TRBV9 CASSAKGQETQYF
NA TRBV19 CASSITASGTYNEQFF
NA TRBV5-1 CASKEGEGEAFF
NA TRBV30 CAWSLQGGEQFF
NA TRBV28 CASSSRDQPQHF
NA TRBV7-8 CASSQPQGGRYEQYF
NA TRBV19 CASSAPQGSGANVLTF
few TRBV25-1 CASGRRGETQYF
NA TRBV19 CASSRTPPFADTQYF
once TRBV30 CACPWRGATNEKLFF